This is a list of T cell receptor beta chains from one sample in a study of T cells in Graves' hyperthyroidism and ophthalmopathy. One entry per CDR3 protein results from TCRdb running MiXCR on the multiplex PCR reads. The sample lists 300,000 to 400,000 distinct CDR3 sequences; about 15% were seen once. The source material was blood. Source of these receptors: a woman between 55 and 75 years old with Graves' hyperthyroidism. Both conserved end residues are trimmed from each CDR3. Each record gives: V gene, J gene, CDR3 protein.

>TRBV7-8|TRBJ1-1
ASSPETGRNTEAF
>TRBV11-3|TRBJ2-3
ASSFGLRTNTDTQY
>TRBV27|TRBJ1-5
ASSPRGWSGLSNQPQH
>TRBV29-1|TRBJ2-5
SVEGPPETQY
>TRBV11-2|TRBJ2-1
ASSLRTSGSPL
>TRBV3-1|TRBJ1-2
ASSPTGARCT
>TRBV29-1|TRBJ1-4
SVEATVQDKKLF
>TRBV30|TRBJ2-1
AWSSSDYNEQF
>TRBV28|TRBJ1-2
ASGPHGYT
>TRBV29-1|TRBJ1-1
SVGTAATEAF
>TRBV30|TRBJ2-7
AWSPPGLRHEQY
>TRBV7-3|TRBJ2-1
ASSPTSGHNEQF
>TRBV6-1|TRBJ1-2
ASRRTKNYGYT
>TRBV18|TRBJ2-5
ASSRLGLAGGQETQY
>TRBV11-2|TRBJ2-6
ASSLDMGLAGIGSGANVLT
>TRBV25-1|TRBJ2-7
ASSHSSYAYEQY
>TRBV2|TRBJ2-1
ASSEPRDYNEQF
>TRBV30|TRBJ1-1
AWSASPDTEAF
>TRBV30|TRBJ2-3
AWSATSGSTDTQY
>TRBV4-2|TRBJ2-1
ASSQVLAGTYNEQF
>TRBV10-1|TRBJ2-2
ASSESLGQTNTGELF
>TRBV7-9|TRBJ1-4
ASSLAGGTNEKLF
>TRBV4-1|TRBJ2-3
ASSQLQGARGTDTQY
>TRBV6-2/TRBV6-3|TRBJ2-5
ASSYTGTVQETQY
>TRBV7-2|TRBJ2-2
ASSSQQGTGELF
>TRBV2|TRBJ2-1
ASSAGTRNEQF
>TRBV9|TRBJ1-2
ASTPGGRGYGYT
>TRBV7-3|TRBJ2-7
ASSLMSGGSYEQY
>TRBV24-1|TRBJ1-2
ATSETGNGYT
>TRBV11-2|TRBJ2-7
ASSYTRDGEQY
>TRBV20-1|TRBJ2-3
SARGSGRTDTQY
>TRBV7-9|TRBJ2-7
ASSRMYRGFPPPSYEQY
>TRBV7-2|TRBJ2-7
ASSYGLAASYEQY
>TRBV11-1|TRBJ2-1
ASSSAGGYNEQF
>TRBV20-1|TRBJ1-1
SARDATGGAEAF
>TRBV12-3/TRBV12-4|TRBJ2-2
ASSPGLAGGLPGELF
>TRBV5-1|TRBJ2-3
ASSLMGTSGSLTDTQY
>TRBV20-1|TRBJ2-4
SAREGGPKNIQY
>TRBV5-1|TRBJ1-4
ASSFWTGANEKLF
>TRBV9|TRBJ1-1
ASNGPQGHTEAF
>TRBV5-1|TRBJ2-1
ASSLPTSPRDEQF
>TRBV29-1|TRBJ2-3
SARTGGGTDTQY
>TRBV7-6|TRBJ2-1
ASSHTSGRGYNEQF
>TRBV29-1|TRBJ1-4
SVHPTGTESEKLF
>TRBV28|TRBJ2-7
ASLPFAGGSYEQY
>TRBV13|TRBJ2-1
ASSLRLATPYNEQF
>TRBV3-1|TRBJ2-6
ASSIGLSGANVLT
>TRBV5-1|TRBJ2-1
ASSLGQGPGDEQF
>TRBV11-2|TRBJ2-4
ATSGLAEKNIQY
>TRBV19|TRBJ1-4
ASTITDGGNEKLF
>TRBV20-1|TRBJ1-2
SATAGTGYGYT